Below are 32 T cell receptor beta chains sequenced from a single sample in a study of blood T cells in healthy people across ages. A second PCR, run for about 6 to 12 cycles, used a sample-barcoded 5' primer plus a J-beta primer mix. From the 5' RACE reads, TCRdb called clonotypes with MiXCR, one entry per CDR3 protein. Of hundreds of thousands of distinct CDR3 sequences in the sample, 44% are singletons; the top ten hold around 18%. Sequenced input: blood. These receptors were taken from a man between 60 and 75 years old in good health.

The V gene is TRBV12-3 or TRBV12-4, the J gene TRBJ1-2, with 11 bases fitting TRBD1. The CDR3 consists of 15 residues. The V segment lost 3 bases and the J segment 6 bases; nucleotides outside the gene matches: 6. For the CDR3, the DNA is TGTGCCAGCAGTTTTAGGACAGGGGGCGTAGATGGCTACACCTTC. Its protein is CASSFRTGGVDGYTF.

V usage is TRBV7-2 and J usage is TRBJ2-5, with D possibly being TRBD1 (5 bases). This CDR3 spans 13 amino acids. Germline loops: CDR1 SGHTA, CDR2 FQGNSA. V gave up 8 bases and J gave up 2 bases, with 12 bases separating them. The CDR3 sequence: CASAGRTQETQYF. The DNA for the CDR3 is TGTGCCAGCGCTGGGCGGACACAAGAGACCCAGTACTTC.

The chain is built from TRBV7-3 and TRBJ1-1; maybe TRBD1 (5 bases). CDR1 is SGHTA, CDR2 FQGTGA, per germline. The CDR3 consists of 16 residues. Trimming removed 0 bases at V and 0 bases at J, with 11 bases between. CDR3 nucleotides: TGTGCCAGCAGCTTAACCGCCGGGGGAGTGAACACTGAAGCTTTCTTT. Residues: CASSLTAGGVNTEAFF.

This clonotype has just a few counts. J is TRBJ2-5 and V is TRBV7-2; the match to TRBD2 covers 11 bases. The germline gives CDR1 SGHTA, CDR2 FQGNSA. J gave up 4 bases and V 4 bases, and 8 bases lay outside the gene matches. CDR3 length equals 16 residues. The CDR3 protein is CASSSLAGGVGETQYF. CDR3 DNA sequence: TGTGCCAGCAGCTCCTTAGCGGGGGGGGTCGGAGAGACCCAGTACTTC.

In the case of this clonotype: Given a much more abundant clone one base away, this may be a read error. The chain is built from TRBV7-2 and TRBJ2-1, with D maybe TRBD1 (5 bases). CDR1 is SGHTA and CDR2 is FQGNSA in the germline V gene. The CDR3 has 13 residues. DNA of the CDR3: TGTGCCAGCAGCCCGCAGGGTTTGGATGATCAGTTCTTC. It is translated as CASSPQGLDDQFF. The full variable domain, rest sourced from reference TRBV7-2 and TRBJ2-1, is GAGVSQSPSNKVTEKGKDVELRCDPISGHTALYWYRQSLGQGLEFLIYFQGNSAPDKSGLPSDRFSAERTGGSVSTLTIQRTQQEDSAVYLCASSPQGLDDQFFGPGTRLTVL.

This clonotype was seen a few times. The V gene is TRBV7-9, the J gene TRBJ2-1; no firm D call. V was shortened by 7 bases and J by 4 bases, with 20 bases between the two germline ends. Germline CDR1 and CDR2: SEHNR and FQNEAQ (reference sequence). The CDR3 spans 16 residues. Here the CDR3 reads CASTPVGSTNYNEQFF. As DNA, the CDR3 is TGTGCCAGCACTCCTGTCGGGTCGACGAATTACAATGAGCAGTTCTTC.

CDR3 nucleotides: TGTGCCTGGAGGGGGACAGGACAGGGTAGAACCCACGAGCAGTACTTC. Translating gives CAWRGTGQGRTHEQYF. The gene calls are TRBV30 and TRBJ2-7, with 8 bases fitting TRBD1. The V gene's germline CDR1 is GTSNPN and CDR2 SVGIG (reference sequence). V was pared by 3 bases and J by 5 bases, with 15 bases of the junction left unmatched. This CDR3 comprises 16 residues.

This chain joins TRBV7-2 and TRBJ2-7; D might be TRBD2 (5 bases). The V gene's germline CDR1 is SGHTA and CDR2 FQGNSA. V shed 0 bases and J shed 5 bases, with 14 bases lying between them. The CDR3 totals 15 residues. The CDR3 is CASSLATDGVDEQYF. In nucleotides, the CDR3 is TGTGCCAGCAGCTTAGCGACGGACGGGGTCGACGAGCAGTACTTC. Drawing the rest from reference TRBV7-2 and TRBJ2-7, the complete variable domain is GAGVSQSPSNKVTEKGKDVELRCDPISGHTALYWYRQSLGQGLEFLIYFQGNSAPDKSGLPSDRFSAERTGGSVSTLTIQRTQQEDSAVYLCASSLATDGVDEQYFGPGTRLTVT.

The chain is built from TRBV6-5 and TRBJ1-4; D perhaps matches TRBD1 (5 bases). Trimming took 2 bases from V and 8 from J, leaving 9 bases between them. This CDR3 contains 13 residues. The germline CDR1 and CDR2 sequences are MNHEY and SVGAGI. The CDR3, as DNA: TGTGCCAGCAGTTACGGGACTAGGGAAAAACTGTTTTTT. It translates to CASSYGTREKLFF.

This clonotype was counted between two and nine times. CDR3 in DNA: TGTGCCAGCAGCCCCTATACTGGACTTTCTGGCTACACCTTC. Amino acids: CASSPYTGLSGYTF. The chain employs TRBV7-2 and TRBJ1-2; no clear D. Looked up from germline, CDR1 is SGHTA and CDR2 is FQGNSA. Trimming left V 5 bases short and J 7 bases short, with 17 bases between. The CDR3 loop spans 14 amino acids.

This clonotype was found many times. This rearrangement joins TRBV7-9 to TRBJ2-5; the match to TRBD1 covers 7 bases. The CDR3 loop spans 13 amino acids. Looked up from germline, CDR1 is SEHNR and CDR2 is FQNEAQ (reference sequence). V was pared by 4 bases and J by 4 bases, with 3 bases of the junction left unmatched. CDR3 amino acids: CASSSNRGETQYF. The CDR3 DNA reads as TGTGCCAGCAGCTCCAACAGGGGAGAGACCCAGTACTTC.

This clonotype was seen a handful of times. J is TRBJ2-6 and V is TRBV5-8, with D unresolved. This CDR3 is 16 amino acids long. Germline values: CDR1 SGHTS, CDR2 YDEGEE. Deletions cut 3 bases from V and 5 bases from J, with 15 bases between. Written as DNA, the CDR3 is TGTGCCAGCAGCTGGGGTGGGTCCAGCCGGGCCAACGTCCTGACTTTC. Translating gives CASSWGGSSRANVLTF.

This clonotype was detected only a few times. The chain couples TRBV7-3 to TRBJ1-6, with 7 bases identical to TRBD1. V was clipped by 5 bases and J by 7 bases; unmatched bases: 5. Per germline, CDR1 SGHTA and CDR2 FQGTGA. CDR3 length: 14 residues. As DNA, the CDR3 is TGTGCCAGCAGCCCGTCGGGACAGAATTCACCCCTCCACTTT. Protein product: CASSPSGQNSPLHF.

Details on this clonotype: A far larger clone lies a single base away; this is likely a read error. The rearrangement links TRBV3-1 to TRBJ2-5, with no clear D. The DNA end lines up better with TRBJ2-7; the J call may be wrong. This CDR3 region has 12 residues. The germline V gene has CDR1 LGHDT and CDR2 YNNKEL (reference sequence). Written as DNA, the CDR3 is TGTGCCAGCAGTTTCAGCTCCTGCGAGCAGTACTTC. The encoded protein is CASSFSSCEQYF.

This clonotype was counted a few times. The rearrangement joins TRBV6-2 or TRBV6-3 to TRBJ2-7; D remains unclear. V lost 5 bases and J lost 6, with 8 bases in between. The germline V gene has CDR1 MNHEY and CDR2 SVGEGT. The CDR3 loop spans 11 amino acids. The CDR3 DNA sequence: TGTGCCAGCAGTCTTAAGATCGAGCAGTACTTC. Amino acid sequence: CASSLKIEQYF.

The chain carries TRBV2 and TRBJ1-1; 8 nucleotides agree with TRBD1. J was trimmed by 1 base and V by 7 bases; bases with no gene match: 5. The length of the CDR3 is 14 residues. Germline loops: CDR1 SNHLY, CDR2 FYNNEI. CDR3 protein: CASKRTGTNTEAFF. DNA of the CDR3: TGTGCCAGCAAGAGGACAGGGACGAACACTGAAGCTTTCTTT.

The V gene is TRBV6-5, the J gene TRBJ1-3, with TRBD1 matching 8 bases. This CDR3 region has 14 residues. In germline, CDR1 is MNHEY, CDR2 SVGAGI. V lost 0 bases to trimming and J lost 8 bases; unmatched junction nucleotides: 3. The CDR3 DNA sequence: TGTGCCAGCAGTTACTCTCAGGGGGCCTACACCATATATTTT. Translating it yields CASSYSQGAYTIYF.

This clonotype has more than one count but fewer than ten. The chain joins TRBV27 to TRBJ2-5; 8 nucleotides line up with TRBD1. This CDR3 is built from 17 residues. Germline loops: CDR1 MNHEY, CDR2 SMNVEV (reference sequence). Germline trimming cut 4 bases from V and 2 bases from J; bases unmatched to any gene: 12. The CDR3 here is CASSSLVRTGIQETQYF. For the CDR3, the DNA is TGTGCCAGCAGTTCTCTTGTCCGGACAGGGATACAAGAGACCCAGTACTTC.

The chain employs TRBV6-1 and TRBJ2-1; D perhaps matches TRBD1 (5 bases). V was clipped by 3 bases and J by 9 bases, with 18 bases between them. CDR3 length: 15 amino acids. Germline V gene lookup returns CDR1 MNHNS and CDR2 SASEGT. CDR3 residues: CASSDLTRGWTEQFF. The CDR3, as DNA: TGTGCCAGCAGTGACTTGACAAGGGGTTGGACTGAGCAGTTCTTC.

The chain combines TRBV20-1 with TRBJ2-5; 10 bases are shared with TRBD2. The CDR3 has 16 amino acids. Trimming cost V 0 bases and J 2 bases; bases outside gene matches: 6. Germline assignment: CDR1 DFQATT and CDR2 SNEGSKA (reference sequence). This CDR3 is CSARDASGGAQETQYF. The CDR3 nucleotides read TGCAGTGCTAGAGATGCTAGCGGGGGCGCACAAGAGACCCAGTACTTC.

CDR3 in DNA: TGTGCCAGCAGTTTAGGACTGAGTGCAACTAATGAAAAACTGTTTTTT. It specifies CASSLGLSATNEKLFF. The genes are TRBV12-3 or TRBV12-4 and TRBJ1-4; no reliable D call. This CDR3 comprises 16 residues. Trimming removed 1 base from V and 0 bases from J, with 9 bases in between.

This chain uses TRBV7-2 with TRBJ2-7, with 10 bases fitting TRBD2. V gave up 3 bases and J gave up 4 bases; unmatched junction bases: 9. The CDR3 extends over 16 amino acids. The germline gives CDR1 SGHTA, CDR2 FQGNSA. For the CDR3, the DNA is TGTGCCAGCAGCTTGAGGAGCGGGGGGGCCTTGTACGAGCAGTACTTC. This encodes CASSLRSGGALYEQYF. Filled out from reference TRBV7-2 and TRBJ2-7, the complete variable domain reads GAGVSQSPSNKVTEKGKDVELRCDPISGHTALYWYRQSLGQGLEFLIYFQGNSAPDKSGLPSDRFSAERTGGSVSTLTIQRTQQEDSAVYLCASSLRSGGALYEQYFGPGTRLTVT.

The chain uses TRBV20-1 and TRBJ2-5, with TRBD2 matching over 8 bases. The end of the DNA is better explained by TRBJ2-7, so the J call may be wrong. CDR1 DFQATT and CDR2 SNEGSKA come from the germline V gene (reference sequence). The CDR3 sequence is 16 residues long. The DNA for the CDR3 is TGCAGTGCTAGAGGTAGGCCAAGCGGGGGTCCCTACGAGCAGTACTTC. Its protein product is CSARGRPSGGPYEQYF.

The chain couples TRBV20-1 to TRBJ2-1; tentative D call: TRBD2 (6 bases). Deletions cut 1 base from V and 8 bases from J, with 9 bases between. This CDR3 region has 12 residues. Germline V CDR1 and CDR2: DFQATT, SNEGSKA (reference sequence). Here the CDR3 DNA reads TGCAGTGCTAGAGTGGAGGGTTATGAGCAGTTCTTC. Protein product: CSARVEGYEQFF.

The chain links TRBV10-3 to TRBJ2-7; D is possibly TRBD1 or TRBD2 (5 bases each). Trimming cost V 6 bases and J 4 bases, with 16 bases left between them. Looked up from germline, CDR1 is ENHRY and CDR2 is SYGVKD. The CDR3 consists of 14 residues. CDR3 sequence (DNA): TGTGCCATCAGCGACCGGGACGGAACGTACGAGCAGTACTTC. It codes for CAISDRDGTYEQYF.

The genes are TRBV7-2 and TRBJ1-5; D might be TRBD1 (5 bases). The ends were cut back, 1 base at V and 9 bases at J, with 13 bases in the middle. The CDR3 sequence is 14 residues long. Germline-derived CDR1 and CDR2 are SGHTA and FQGNSA. Here the CDR3 reads CASSLGGSQGPQHF. CDR3 nucleotide sequence: TGTGCCAGCAGCTTAGGGGGTAGTCAGGGGCCCCAGCATTTT.

The chain is built from TRBV29-1 and TRBJ1-1; D unresolved. Germline CDR1 and CDR2: SQVTM and ANQGSEA. The CDR3 consists of 12 residues. Trimming cost V 6 bases and J 2 bases, with 10 bases left between them. This CDR3 is CSVSAANTEAFF. CDR3 in DNA: TGCAGCGTGAGCGCGGCTAACACTGAAGCTTTCTTT.

The V and J genes are TRBV18 and TRBJ1-2; D is unclear. The germline gives CDR1 KGHSH, CDR2 LQKENI. V gave up 2 bases and J gave up 2 bases, with 9 bases separating them. The CDR3 runs to 14 residues. Here the CDR3 reads CASSPSFTNYGYTF. CDR3 in DNA: TGTGCCAGCTCACCAAGTTTCACGAACTATGGCTACACCTTC. The variable domain in full, with the rest retrieved from reference TRBV18 and TRBJ1-2, is NAGVMQNPRHLVRRRGQEARLRCSPMKGHSHVYWYRQLPEEGLKFMVYLQKENIIDESGMPKERFSAEFPKEGPSILRIQQVVRGDSAAYFCASSPSFTNYGYTFGSGTRLTVV.

This clonotype was seen more than once but under ten times. The chain carries TRBV6-1 and TRBJ2-5; perhaps TRBD1 as D (6 bases). This CDR3 is built from 13 residues. Germline loops: CDR1 MNHNS, CDR2 SASEGT. V gave up 6 bases and J gave up 11 bases, with 19 bases separating them. DNA of the CDR3: TGTGCCAGCAGCGGGGCAGGGGTGAGGGAGCAGTACTTC. It encodes CASSGAGVREQYF.

This chain uses TRBV6-5 with TRBJ1-5; D is unclear. Trimming stripped 8 bases from V and 2 bases from J, with 10 bases between. The CDR3 runs to 13 residues. Germline V lookup: CDR1 MNHEY, CDR2 SVGAGI. The CDR3 is CASRGSGNQPQHF. The CDR3 DNA follows: TGTGCCAGCCGAGGATCGGGCAATCAGCCCCAGCATTTT.

This clonotype showed up just a few times. The chain combines TRBV7-2 with TRBJ2-7; 10 bases are shared with TRBD1. The junction had 10 bases not matched to a gene; V was cut back by 1 base and J by 4 bases. The CDR3 has 17 residues. Germline CDR1 SGHTA, CDR2 FQGNSA. DNA of the CDR3: TGTGCCAGCAGCTTAGGCGCTGTGACAGGGGGCGTGTACGAGCAGTACTTC. This encodes CASSLGAVTGGVYEQYF.

The sample holds one count of this clonotype. The CDR3 sequence: CASSEGLAGVGETQYF. In DNA form, the CDR3 reads TGTGCCAGCAGTGAAGGACTAGCGGGAGTGGGGGAGACCCAGTACTTC. The gene calls are TRBV25-1 and TRBJ2-5; TRBD2 aligns across 13 bases. This CDR3 region has 16 residues. The germline V gene has CDR1 MGHDK and CDR2 SYGVNS. V trimming: 2 bases; J trimming: 5 bases; junction bases outside the gene matches: 5.